A single T cell receptor (beta chain) is shown here with its context. As originally analysed: Estimation of nucleated cell counts relied on the amplification of reference gene primers. Sequencing used immunoSEQ multiplex PCR; TCRdb keeps in-frame clones, though not all of them. The V and J calls and clone size are taken from that table; D and trimming were inferred from the DNA. The sample carries a few hundred thousand clones, about 81% recorded once. The data originate from a study of blood T cell repertoires in COVID-19. Living in about two dozen US areas, the participants were between 18 and 89 years of age. The source material was PBMCs or T cells enriched from blood (not recorded which). This TCR derives from a young man with acute COVID-19.

CDR3 amino acids: CASSVIEGGGYTF. In DNA form, the CDR3 reads TGTGCCAGCAGCGTAATTGAGGGCGGCGGCTACACCTTC. V gene TRBV9 combines with J gene TRBJ1-2; D is undetermined. The CDR3 runs to 13 residues. The V end was cut by 1 base, the J end by 8 bases, with 12 bases between. The germline gives CDR1 SGDLS, CDR2 YYNGEE.